This T cell receptor beta chain appears in the sequencing data of a study of cytomegalovirus exposure and HLA in healthy donors (dated by TCRdb to about 2017). As for the study more broadly: In an earlier analysis of roughly 500 of the donors, approximately 260 Gb of sequence data and 90 million to 120 million unique TCR beta sequences from about 179 million T cells were reported. An early release that covered some 630 HLA-typed donors contained about 300 gigabases of sequencing data and tens of millions of unique TCR sequences. Of the 300 to 400 genotyped donors, approximately 83% fell in the genetic ancestry cluster associated with self-reported Caucasian donors. The study aimed to test whether signatures of past pathogen exposure could be identified by cataloging public T cell receptors. The study profiled the T cell repertoires of some 610 subjects by immunosequencing and related them to cytomegalovirus serostatus. Besides the first cohort of roughly 660 subjects, a separate validation cohort made up of 120 different subjects was used. To predict cytomegalovirus infection status, the study combined high-throughput TCR immunosequencing, statistical association of individual TCRs with disease status, and machine learning. To study patterns of TCR occurrence, a later analysis re-analyzed previously published TCR beta repertoires from hundreds of donors and added high-resolution HLA genotyping. In the later analysis, no new phenotypic data were used to find candidate immune exposures; instead, reliance was placed on TCR beta sequences and their occurrence across donors. To decide whether each TCR beta V gene segment behaved as functional or pseudogenic, an earlier analysis of fewer than 750 of the donors relied on high-throughput TCR beta sequencing. Donor age, sex, ethnicity and CMV serostatus were collected together with the repertoire data. A later genetic analysis used genome-wide SNP genotypes for about 65% of the roughly 670 donors, treating that subset as a discovery cohort. All discovery cohort repertoires had been generated using a single sequencing platform. HLA typing included class I and class II loci at four-digit resolution. The number of donors typed differed by locus, with roughly 629-640 for A, B, C, DRB1 and DQB1, around 500 for DQA1, 600 to 610 for DPA1, and some 470 for DPB1. Four to six DR-DQ haplotypes were handled as single units for association and clustering because linkage in the cohort was strong. Among 398 genotyped donors of the cohort, an average of 235,054 unique TCR beta nucleotide sequences were sequenced per donor, roughly 18% of them non-productive.

The CDR3 holds 15 amino acids from the cysteine to the phenylalanine. This entry keeps only the CDR3 DNA: 45 bases, framed from base 1. From the germline V gene (reference sequence), CDR1 is MNHEY and CDR2 is SMNVEV. Germline trimming amounts to 5 bases on V and 1 base on J, with 3 as the count of junction bases outside the gene matches. The full study reports these points: Broadly in line with IMGT annotations, most TCR beta V segments showed up in productive rearrangements about 87% or about 30% of the time in an earlier analysis of a few hundred of the donors. The presence/absence analyses assumed that sequencing depth was roughly uniform across donors, and that assumption may not be true. Most TCR sequences were observed very rarely across donors, whereas some public TCRs were present in many individuals. In a later analysis, HLA-associated TCR beta chains showed more clonal expansion and lower generation probabilities than non-associated chains that were equally common. This cohort had only TCR beta chains sequenced, and the lack of alpha or paired-chain data limited which features could be detected. Correlated functional status among segregating V segments might be attributable to linkage disequilibrium, but an unknown experimental factor could not be ruled out. A later analysis associated 15,000 to 20,000 TCR beta sequences with specific HLA alleles at a false discovery rate of 0.05. Several of the top co-occurrence clusters appeared to be linked to parvovirus B19, influenza, CMV and Epstein-Barr virus, according to a later analysis. In vitro tests confirmed that three of the cytomegalovirus-associated TCR beta chains recognize cytomegalovirus antigens. The study listed approximately 160 TCR beta chains as associated with cytomegalovirus. The authors suggested that the approach could potentially be extended to other disease states and immunological phenotypes. V-gene and J-gene trimming of TCR beta chains was associated with a missense DCLRE1C variant in a later genetic analysis, and the association was replicated in an independent cohort. HLA typing was unavailable for some donors at each locus, so association tests used only the typed subset. A further reported finding was that TCR beta sequences accurately predicted the HLA-A and HLA-B alleles for most subjects in the first cohort. Because the 87-base-pair reads could not distinguish some IMGT-functional V segments, including TRBV6-2 and TRBV6-3, those segments were excluded. According to a later genetic analysis, donors in an Asian-associated ancestry cluster had fewer N-insertions in productive TCRs than the approximately 670-donor mean. When HLA alleles, especially DR and DQ, strongly co-occurred, attributing TCR associations to individual alleles was difficult. Because counts were too low, about 15 rarely observed V segments, including chromosome 9 orphons, were left out of the earlier analysis of approximately 500 of the donors. According to a later analysis, most CMV-associated TCR beta chains appeared to be HLA-restricted, and the HLA associations seemed to be driven largely by CMV exposure. A cluster of highly shared sequence variants was judged likely to be a technical artifact of the sequencing pipeline. In a later analysis, TCR association rates were found to vary across HLA loci, with the most associated TCRs seen for DRB1 alleles and the fewest for HLA-C alleles. For the cohort, immune exposure information was limited to CMV serostatus. In both the original and validation cohorts, the classifier was reported to diagnose cytomegalovirus status with high specificity and sensitivity.

The cohort comprised approximately 700 healthy bone marrow donors. Cohort members were all nominally healthy when sampled, although unrecorded immune exposures were likely present. The donor tested CMV seronegative, placing the donor among the 300 to 450 seronegative members of the cohort. A peripheral blood sample was collected from each donor, and TCR beta sequencing was performed on peripheral blood mononuclear cells. Genomic DNA extraction from the blood cell samples was performed with the Qiagen DNeasy Blood Extraction Kit. Receptor amplification or capture employed the immunoSEQ multiplex PCR assay. The multiplex PCR relied on a mix of 60 forward primers for TCR Vbeta segments and 13 reverse primers for TCR Jbeta segments. The CDR3 region of rearranged TCR beta genes was amplified from genomic DNA by a multiplex PCR assay. The Illumina HiSeq System was used to sequence the amplified TCR beta libraries as 87-base-pair reads. Under the source paper's analysis protocol: A later analysis tallied 80 million to 95 million unique TCR beta chains across the 610 or so repertoires, and around 9.9 million of those chains were shared by two or more donors. Raw reads were error-corrected and collapsed into unique sequences by a nearest-neighbor algorithm in which closely related sequences were merged to remove PCR and sequencing errors. Alignment of CDR3 sequences to IMGT reference sequences was used to assign V, D and J gene segments. Each retained sequence needed at least a six-nucleotide match to both a V gene segment and a J gene segment. A rearrangement was called productive if the CDR3 had no stop codons and remained in frame with V and J, and every other rearrangement was called non-productive. Following IMGT convention, CDR3 was defined as the stretch from the second conserved V-encoded cysteine up to the conserved J-encoded phenylalanine. The earlier analysis of fewer than 700 of the donors excluded sequences that lacked an unambiguous match to a single V gene segment. In an earlier analysis of 450 to 750 of the donors, a V segment was called functional when productive rearrangements were above 56.7%, and segregating when the standard deviation between donors exceeded 5%. A statistical classification framework was built for diagnosing cytomegalovirus status from the catalog of TCR beta chain sequences. In a later analysis, TCR nucleotide sequences were compared against IMGT/GENE-DB human TR gene sequences so that V and J genes could be assigned. Using the TCRdist pipeline, a later analysis assigned CDR3 sequences along with most-parsimonious VDJ recombination scenarios. In a later analysis, each TCR beta chain was defined by its CDR3 amino acid sequence together with its V-gene family, and reads without a unique V-gene family were excluded. To address suspected cross-contamination and a sequencing artifact, a later analysis removed around 590 highly shared, low-generation-probability nucleotide sequences. In a later analysis, a clonal expansion index for each public chain was calculated from normalized within-repertoire ranks of inferred template counts. In a later analysis, generation probabilities were computed using a VDJ recombination model fitted to out-of-frame rearrangements, and the results were checked against IGoR. A later analysis scored TCR-TCR, TCR-HLA and TCR-CMV co-occurrence with hypergeometric tests, applying a repertoire-size bias correction to TCR pairs. In a later analysis, false discovery rates were estimated by permuting HLA or CMV assignments 20 times. In a later analysis, co-occurring TCRs were grouped using DBSCAN, and TCRdist sequence similarity was added for clustering within HLA-allele-positive subsets. Co-occurrence clustering excluded repertoires with fewer than 30,000 or more than 120,000 public chains, plus five with anomalous nucleotide sharing. TCRdb holds this immuneACCESS table with in-frame rearrangements only. Some clones are missing; in checked studies, unresolved V genes explain under half, and the rest has no known cause. The DNA gave D and trimming, while V, J and clone size come from that table. This sample's table contains 70,000 or so clones. Approximately 0.81% of the sample is taken by the ten largest.

A note on this clone: This receptor's antigen is unknown.

The chain links TRBV27 with TRBJ2-2, with 8 middle bases fitting TRBD1. The TCR originated in a boy aged 5 to 17 in good health and CMV-seronegative. The sample taken for sequencing was PBMCs. The CDR3 corresponds to CASSGQGQNTGELFF. The nucleotide sequence reads TGTGCCAGCAGTGGACAGGGACAGAACACCGGGGAGCTGTTTTTT.